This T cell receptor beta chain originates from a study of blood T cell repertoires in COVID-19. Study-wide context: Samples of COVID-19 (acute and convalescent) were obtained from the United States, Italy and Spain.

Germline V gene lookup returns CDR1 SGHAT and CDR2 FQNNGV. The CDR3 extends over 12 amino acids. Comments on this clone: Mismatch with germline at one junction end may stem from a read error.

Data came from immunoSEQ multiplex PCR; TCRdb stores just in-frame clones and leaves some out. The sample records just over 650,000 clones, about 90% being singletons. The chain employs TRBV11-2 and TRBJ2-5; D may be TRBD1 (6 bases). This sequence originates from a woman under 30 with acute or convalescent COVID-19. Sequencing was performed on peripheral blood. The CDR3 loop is CASSPSLASGDF. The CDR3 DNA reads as TGTGCCAGCAGCCCCTCCCTCGCCTCAGGGGACTTC.